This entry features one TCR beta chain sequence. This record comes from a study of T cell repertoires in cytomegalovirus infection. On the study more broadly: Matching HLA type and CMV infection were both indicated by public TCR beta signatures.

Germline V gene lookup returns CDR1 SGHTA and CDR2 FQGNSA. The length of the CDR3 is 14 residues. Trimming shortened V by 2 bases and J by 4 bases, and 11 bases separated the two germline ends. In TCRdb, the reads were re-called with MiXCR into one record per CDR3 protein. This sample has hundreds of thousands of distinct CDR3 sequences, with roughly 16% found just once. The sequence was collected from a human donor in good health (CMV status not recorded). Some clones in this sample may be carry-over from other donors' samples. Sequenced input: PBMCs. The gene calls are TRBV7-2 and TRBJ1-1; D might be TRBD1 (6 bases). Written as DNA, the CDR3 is TGTGCCAGCAGCTTACAGGGGTTAGGCACTGAAGCTTTCTTT. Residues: CASSLQGLGTEAFF.